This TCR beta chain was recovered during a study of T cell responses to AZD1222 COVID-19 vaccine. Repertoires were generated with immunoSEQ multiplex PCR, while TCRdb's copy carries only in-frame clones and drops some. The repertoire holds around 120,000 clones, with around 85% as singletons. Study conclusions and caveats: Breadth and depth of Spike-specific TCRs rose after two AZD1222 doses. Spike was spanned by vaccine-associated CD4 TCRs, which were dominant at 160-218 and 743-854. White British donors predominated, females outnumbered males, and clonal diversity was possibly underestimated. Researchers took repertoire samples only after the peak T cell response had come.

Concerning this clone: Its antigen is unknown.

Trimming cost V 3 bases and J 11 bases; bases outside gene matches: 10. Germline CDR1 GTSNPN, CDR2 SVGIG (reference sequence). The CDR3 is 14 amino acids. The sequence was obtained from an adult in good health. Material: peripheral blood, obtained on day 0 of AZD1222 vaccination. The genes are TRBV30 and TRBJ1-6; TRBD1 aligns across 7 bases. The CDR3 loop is CAWSPQGLRAPLHF. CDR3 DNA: TGTGCCTGGAGCCCACAGGGGTTGCGGGCACCCCTCCACTTT. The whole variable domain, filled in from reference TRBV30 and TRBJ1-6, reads SQTIHQWPATLVQPVGSPLSLECTVEGTSNPNLYWYRQAAGRGLQLLFYSVGIGQISSEVPQNLSASRPQDRQFILSSKKLLLSDSGFYLCAWSPQGLRAPLHFGNGTRLTVT.